This TCR beta chain was identified during a study of T cell clonality in common variable immunodeficiency. Whole-study findings and limits: What drives increased CVID clonality needs T cell subpopulation sequencing.

In germline, CDR1 is KGHSH, CDR2 LQKENI. The CDR3 has 17 amino acids. With 3 bases removed from V and 0 bases from J, the gap between germline ends came to 17 bases. The assay was immunoSEQ multiplex PCR, and TCRdb's table has in-frame clones only and misses some. The sample yields 35,000 to 55,000 clones, without any singletons. This clone was found many times. Its specificity is unknown. The observed sequence ends 3 residues before the CDR3 terminus, with the missing tail filled in from the germline J gene. The sequencing sample was made of peripheral blood mononuclear cells. The genes are TRBV18 and TRBJ1-1, with D possibly being TRBD1 (5 bases). This clonotype was sampled from a person aged 18 to 75 in good health. CDR3 region: CASSPTGGNGMNTEAFF. Partial CDR3 DNA: TGTGCCAGCTCACCCACCGGGGGTAATGGGATGAACACTGAA.